One T cell receptor (beta chain) is described in this entry. Assay used: immunoSEQ multiplex PCR; TCRdb lists only in-frame clones, some missing. Among over 35,000 clones, roughly nine tenths were seen once, and the ten largest hold approximately 0.92%. The data derive from a study of T cell changes during pregnancy in multiple sclerosis. CDR1 and CDR2 from the germline V gene are SGHTA and FQGTGA. The CDR3 has 15 amino acids. V shed 0 bases and J shed 4 bases, with 12 bases lying between them. Source: CD4+ T cells from peripheral blood mononuclear cells, taken after pregnancy. This TCR was sampled from a female donor with multiple sclerosis, enrolled in a pregnancy study. The V and J genes are TRBV7-3 and TRBJ1-1; D call uncertain. The CDR3 is CASSLTGGRSTEAFF. DNA of the CDR3: TGTGCCAGCAGCTTAACCGGCGGGCGGAGCACTGAAGCTTTCTTT.